This TCR beta chain was sequenced in a study of cytotoxic CD8 clonotypes in ibrutinib-treated CLL. Study-wide context: Approximately 25 partial and 2 complete responses; at median 68 months, roughly 14 remitted, about twelve progressed.

This CDR3 spans 11 amino acids. The germline gives CDR1 SGHTA, CDR2 FQGNSA. Researchers set a sequencing depth target of 1 in 200,000 to 1 in 1 million T cells. Using immunoSEQ multiplex PCR, the repertoire was profiled, and TCRdb retains in-frame clones only, with some absent. The data show some 140,000 clones, under 95% seen once. The specimen comprised PBMCs, sampled after 12 months of ibrutinib treatment. The chain joins TRBV7-2 to TRBJ2-5; D possibly corresponds to TRBD1 (6 bases). The J call could be wrong; TRBJ2-7 is a better fit for the DNA end. The receptor comes from a human donor with chronic lymphocytic leukemia. The CDR3 sequence: CASSAGVEQYF. CDR3 DNA sequence: TGTGCCAGCAGCGCAGGGGTCGAGCAGTACTTC.